This T cell receptor beta chain was documented in a study of T cells after yellow fever vaccination. TCRdb fed the 5' RACE reads into MiXCR, producing one record per CDR3 protein. The data show some 550,000 distinct CDR3 sequences, with 15% to 20% seen just once and 13% to 15% held by the top ten. The CDR3 sequence is 21 residues long. J was trimmed by 7 bases and V by 4 bases; bases with no gene match: 27. CDR1 is SGHRS, CDR2 YFSETQ, per germline. This clonotype was obtained from a man aged 30 to 39 who received the YFV17D yellow fever vaccine. The V call is TRBV5-1, the J call TRBJ2-1; 9 nucleotides agree with TRBD2. This material consisted of PBMCs, taken 15 days after the yellow fever booster vaccination. CDR3 protein: CASSQGLAGRTGIIRLNEQFF. CDR3 nucleotide sequence: TGCGCCAGCAGCCAGGGGCTAGCGGGGAGGACTGGGATTATACGGTTGAATGAGCAGTTCTTC.